The 25 T cell receptor beta chains below were found in one sample sequenced in a study of technical replicates of blood from a handful of donors. Assay: immunoSEQ multiplex PCR; the TCRdb copy retains only in-frame clones and omits some. The sample includes over 65,000 clones, approximately 95% of them seen just once. The sample comprised T cells isolated from PBMCs. The receptor source for this set is a human donor in good health.

The chain recombines TRBV10-3 with TRBJ1-4, with 7 positions matching TRBD1. This CDR3 has 17 amino acids. V lost 0 bases and J lost 4; bases outside the gene matches: 8. Germline-derived CDR1 and CDR2 are ENHRY and SYGVKD. This CDR3 reads CAISESDGGQFNEKLFF. The CDR3 DNA reads TGTGCCATCAGTGAGTCGGATGGGGGACAGTTTAATGAAAAACTGTTTTTT.

V and J are TRBV9 and TRBJ1-6; TRBD1 is a possible D gene (5 bases). Trimming stripped 2 bases from V and 9 bases from J, with 15 bases between. CDR1 SGDLS and CDR2 YYNGEE come from the germline V gene. The CDR3 totals 15 residues. CDR3 in DNA: TGTGCCAGCAGCGTCGGCGGGGGGACCACTTCACCCCTCCACTTT. Its translation: CASSVGGGTTSPLHF.

The chain has TRBV7-2 and TRBJ2-3, with 9 bases that match TRBD2. Germline CDR1 SGHTA, CDR2 FQGNSA. This CDR3 comprises 16 residues. J lost 7 bases, V lost 2 bases, and 10 bases had no gene match. This CDR3 reads CASSLLPSGVPNTQYF. DNA for the CDR3: TGTGCCAGCAGCTTACTACCTAGCGGGGTTCCAAATACGCAGTATTTT.

The chain employs TRBV25-1 and TRBJ2-7, with TRBD2 matching 12 bases. Germline CDR1 is MGHDK and CDR2 is SYGVNS. The V and J ends lost 1 base and 4 bases, in that order; junction bases with no gene match: 5. The CDR3 is made up of 16 amino acids. Written as DNA, the CDR3 is TGTGCCAGCAGTGAATTCCCAACTAGCGGGAGGTACGAGCAGTACTTC. Encoded protein: CASSEFPTSGRYEQYF.

Points on this clone: One end of the junction varies from germline; a read error may be responsible. The V call is TRBV7-7, the J call TRBJ2-1; possibly TRBD1 or TRBD2 for D (6 bases each). The CDR3 loop spans 18 amino acids. The germline CDR1 and CDR2 sequences are SSHAT and FNYEAQ (reference sequence). CDR3 loop: CASSLGGGGLPIRNEQFF. The CDR3 nucleotides are TGTGCTAGCAGCTTAGGGGGAGGAGGGCTCCCCATCCGTAATGAGCAGTTCTTC.

By proportion, this clone is medium-sized (0.01 to 0.1%). The chain carries TRBV6-5 and TRBJ1-5, with a weak D call TRBD1 (5 bases). The CDR3 is 14 residues long. Trimming stripped 6 bases from V and 4 bases from J, with 13 bases between. Looked up from germline, CDR1 is MNHEY and CDR2 is SVGAGI. The DNA of the CDR3 is TGTGCCAGCAGCGCGGGACTACAAAATCAGCCCCAGCATTTT. Its translation: CASSAGLQNQPQHF.

The V gene is TRBV27, the J gene TRBJ1-3; D is unclear. Trimming took off 5 bases at V and 3 bases at J, with 8 bases between the two ends. There are 13 residues in the CDR3. From germline, CDR1 is MNHEY and CDR2 SMNVEV (reference sequence). The CDR3 region is CASSALSGNTIYF. CDR3 bases: TGTGCCAGCAGTGCTCTAAGTGGAAACACCATATATTTT.

The gene calls are TRBV27 and TRBJ2-4, with TRBD1 as a possible D gene (5 bases). CDR3 size: 13 residues. V was shortened by 2 bases and J by 5 bases, with 7 bases between the two germline ends. The V gene's germline CDR1 is MNHEY and CDR2 SMNVEV (reference sequence). The CDR3 bases are TGTGCCAGCAGTTTAGGGGCAGAAAACATTCAGTACTTC. Its protein product is CASSLGAENIQYF.

This rearrangement joins TRBV4-1 to TRBJ2-2, with a tentative D call TRBD1 (6 bases). There are 14 residues in the CDR3. Deletions cut 6 bases from V and 4 bases from J, with 12 bases between. Germline loops: CDR1 MGHRA, CDR2 YSYEKL. The CDR3 DNA is TGCGCCAGCAGTCGTCAGGGGTTCACCGGGGAGCTGTTTTTT. This sequence encodes CASSRQGFTGELFF.

V usage is TRBV6-5 and J usage is TRBJ1-4, with D maybe TRBD1 (5 bases). The CDR3 sequence is 15 residues long. The germline gives CDR1 MNHEY, CDR2 SVGAGI. Trimming shortened V by 5 bases and J by 4 bases, and 14 bases separated the two germline ends. DNA for the CDR3: TGTGCCAGCAGTACGCGGACATCCCTTAATGAAAAACTGTTTTTT. Translation: CASSTRTSLNEKLFF.

The gene calls are TRBV28 and TRBJ2-7; 7 positions match TRBD1. In germline, CDR1 is MDHEN, CDR2 SYDVKM. This CDR3 is built from 14 residues. V gave up 6 bases and J gave up 2 bases; unmatched junction bases: 7. The CDR3 region has the DNA TGTGCCAGCAGCGCAACAGGGGTAACCTACGAGCAGTACTTC. This translates into CASSATGVTYEQYF.

The genes are TRBV30 and TRBJ1-1; no definite D call. Trimming pared 0 bases from V and 4 bases from J, leaving 12 bases between. The germline V gene has CDR1 GTSNPN and CDR2 SVGIG (reference sequence). The CDR3 spans 14 residues. As DNA, the CDR3 is TGTGCCTGGAGTGTACCCCCTGAGGGCACTGAAGCTTTCTTT. Translating it yields CAWSVPPEGTEAFF.

The chain links TRBV28 to TRBJ1-4, with D perhaps matching TRBD1 (6 bases). The CDR3 contains 16 residues. Germline V gene data show CDR1 as MDHEN and CDR2 as SYDVKM. V dropped 4 bases and J dropped 3 bases, with 15 bases sitting between them. This chain's CDR3 is CASSWTVYMPNEKLFF. The CDR3 bases are TGTGCCAGCAGTTGGACAGTTTATATGCCTAATGAAAAACTGTTTTTT.

Only one count was recorded for this clone. The chain combines TRBV7-2 with TRBJ1-1; possible D gene TRBD1, 5 bases. V lost 5 bases and J lost 0, with 10 bases in between. CDR3 size: 14 residues. CDR1 is SGHTA and CDR2 is FQGNSA in the germline V gene. In nucleotides, the CDR3 is TGTGCCAGCAGCCCGAGACAGATGAACACTGAAGCTTTCTTT. Protein: CASSPRQMNTEAFF.

The J gene is TRBJ2-7, the V gene TRBV5-4; D gene ambiguous. The CDR3 covers 14 residues. Germline CDR1 and CDR2: SGHNT and YYREEE (reference sequence). Trimming removed 1 base from V and 0 bases from J, with 8 bases in between. The CDR3 loop reads CASSLMSDSYEQYF. CDR3 in DNA: TGTGCCAGCAGCTTGATGAGTGACTCCTACGAGCAGTACTTC.

The chain carries TRBV7-9 and TRBJ1-5; D is perhaps TRBD1 (5 bases). Germline assignment: CDR1 SEHNR and CDR2 FQNEAQ (reference sequence). V lost 5 bases, J lost 7 bases, and 15 bases lay in between. The CDR3 is 14 residues long. CDR3 sequence reads: CASSTTTERQPQHF. The CDR3 DNA follows: TGTGCCAGCAGCACGACGACAGAAAGGCAGCCCCAGCATTTT.

This chain links TRBV2 with TRBJ2-4; D remains ambiguous. This CDR3 is built from 13 residues. V was clipped by 8 bases and J by 2 bases, with 10 bases between them. The germline gives CDR1 SNHLY, CDR2 FYNNEI. CDR3 sequence: CASLLVSKNIQYF. CDR3 bases: TGTGCCAGCCTACTCGTCTCCAAAAACATTCAGTACTTC.

The V gene is TRBV7-6, the J gene TRBJ2-5, with 10 bases matching TRBD2. The V gene end was trimmed by 1 base and the J gene end by 4 bases; junction bases not matched to a gene: 12. Looked up from germline, CDR1 is SGHVS and CDR2 is FNYEAQ. This CDR3 has 18 residues. The DNA for the CDR3 is TGTGCCAGCAGCTTAGTTCTAGCGGGAGAGGAAGCTCGAGAGACCCAGTACTTC. This translates into CASSLVLAGEEARETQYF.

The V call is TRBV6-5, the J call TRBJ2-7; possible D gene TRBD2, 6 bases. Germline V gene sequence: CDR1 MNHEY, CDR2 SVGAGI. V lost 6 bases to trimming and J lost 4 bases, with 16 bases between them. This CDR3 contains 14 residues. CDR3 in DNA: TGTGCCAGCAGCTTCACAGGAGGGGCATACGAGCAGTACTTC. It specifies CASSFTGGAYEQYF.

This clone came up once. This chain connects TRBV4-1 to TRBJ2-7; 8 bases match TRBD1. V shed 1 base, J shed 3 bases, and the junction held 2 bases outside the gene matches. This CDR3 has 14 residues. The V gene's germline CDR1 is MGHRA and CDR2 YSYEKL. This CDR3 reads CASSQGTGNYEQYF. As DNA, the CDR3 is TGCGCCAGCAGCCAAGGGACAGGGAACTACGAGCAGTACTTC.

J is TRBJ2-1 and V is TRBV30, with 11 nucleotides matching TRBD2. CDR3 length: 15 amino acids. Trimming cost V 5 bases and J 1 base; bases outside gene matches: 4. The germline gives CDR1 GTSNPN, CDR2 SVGIG (reference sequence). The CDR3 spells CAWLAGGFSYNEQFF. For the CDR3, the DNA is TGTGCCTGGTTAGCGGGGGGGTTTTCCTACAATGAGCAGTTCTTC.

This clone was counted only a few times. The chain employs TRBV12-5 and TRBJ2-7; 8 bases are a match to TRBD2. Trimming at V came to 6 bases and at J to 5 bases, leaving 3 bases not matched to a gene. Germline CDR1 LGHNT, CDR2 FRNRAP. The CDR3 has 12 amino acids. CDR3 loop: CASGGLADEQYF. Written as DNA, the CDR3 is TGTGCTAGTGGAGGACTAGCCGACGAGCAGTACTTC.

The CDR3 loop is CAWSNSGGGGLYNEQFF. The CDR3, as DNA: TGTGCCTGGAGCAACTCCGGGGGCGGGGGACTCTACAATGAGCAGTTCTTC. This chain uses TRBV30 with TRBJ2-1, with D possibly being TRBD2 (7 bases). This CDR3 comprises 17 residues. Germline V gene data show CDR1 as GTSNPN and CDR2 as SVGIG (reference sequence). The germline V and J ends were trimmed by 3 bases and 3 bases, with 21 bases remaining between them.

The rearrangement uses TRBV7-9 and TRBJ2-7; 11 positions agree with TRBD1. The CDR3 is 15 residues long. Trimming took 5 bases from V and 3 from J; bases not matched to a gene: 6. The germline V gene has CDR1 SEHNR and CDR2 FQNEAQ (reference sequence). The CDR3 DNA is TGTGCCAGCAGCCCGAGGACAGGGGGCCTCTACGAGCAGTACTTC. Translated: CASSPRTGGLYEQYF. The variable domain in full, with the rest retrieved from reference TRBV7-9 and TRBJ2-7, is DTGVSQNPRHKITKRGQNVTFRCDPISEHNRLYWYRQTLGQGPEFLTYFQNEAQLEKSRLLSDRFSAERPKGSFSTLEIQRTEQGDSAMYLCASSPRTGGLYEQYFGPGTRLTVT.

The chain combines TRBV5-1 with TRBJ1-1; a possible D gene is TRBD1 (6 bases). V was clipped by 0 bases and J by 0 bases, with 9 bases between them. CDR1 is SGHRS, CDR2 YFSETQ, per germline. This CDR3 has 15 residues. DNA for the CDR3: TGCGCCAGCAGCTTGGGGACAGTTATGAACACTGAAGCTTTCTTT. Its protein is CASSLGTVMNTEAFF.